The 12 T cell receptor beta chains presented below share a single source sample, sequenced in a study of identifying expanded T cells in peripheral blood (dated by TCRdb to the late 2010s). The protocol used for the library was the immunoSEQ multiplex PCR assay. TCRdb mirrors the immuneACCESS table, restricted to in-frame sequences. Some clones are absent from its copies; in checked studies, under half trace to an unresolved V gene, and the reason for the others is unknown. Across this sample there are approximately 97,000 clones, with approximately 88% seen only once. The top ten constitute 11% to 15% of the sample. The sample was blood. The receptors derive from a person aged 18 to 75 in good health.

The chain joins TRBV18 to TRBJ1-1, with TRBD1 matching 8 bases. After removal of 5 bases from V and 5 bases from J, the junction contained 7 bases not matched to a gene. The germline CDR1 and CDR2 sequences are KGHSH and LQKENI. The CDR3 has 14 amino acids. The CDR3 coding sequence is TGTGCCAGCTCAACAGGGACAGGCGATACTGAAGCTTTCTTT. Translating it yields CASSTGTGDTEAFF.

This rearrangement joins TRBV27 to TRBJ2-5, with a tentative D call TRBD2 (6 bases). Between the trimmed V and J ends, which lost 3 bases and 0 bases, there was a span of 8 bases. The CDR3 loop spans 14 amino acids. Germline loops: CDR1 MNHEY, CDR2 SMNVEV (reference sequence). CDR3 amino acids: CASSFGGYQETQYF. In DNA form, the CDR3 reads TGTGCCAGCAGTTTTGGGGGGTACCAAGAGACCCAGTACTTC.

The V gene is TRBV10-1, the J gene TRBJ2-7, with TRBD1 matching over 7 bases. The CDR3 sequence is 13 residues long. The V gene's germline CDR1 is WNHNN and CDR2 SYGVQD (reference sequence). V trimming: 8 bases; J trimming: 4 bases; junction bases outside the gene matches: 8. The CDR3 coding sequence is TGCGCCAGCGGACGGGACAGCCCGTACGAGCAGTACTTC. Its protein product is CASGRDSPYEQYF.

The CDR3 DNA is TGTGCCAGCAGTATTACCAGACTAGCGGGGAGCTACGAGCAGTACTTC. Its translation: CASSITRLAGSYEQYF. The chain joins TRBV27 to TRBJ2-7; TRBD2 matches 11 bases. The CDR3 length is 16 residues. With V trimmed by 5 bases and J by 3 bases, 9 bases remained unmatched. CDR1 is MNHEY and CDR2 is SMNVEV in the germline V gene (reference sequence).

The V gene is TRBV5-1, the J gene TRBJ2-1; D is possibly TRBD2 (5 bases). The CDR3 is 12 residues long. Per germline, CDR1 SGHRS and CDR2 YFSETQ. Trimming took 4 bases from V and 9 from J, leaving 11 bases between them. The CDR3 reads CASSPEDAEQFF. The CDR3 DNA reads TGCGCCAGCAGCCCGGAGGACGCTGAGCAGTTCTTC.

V gene TRBV2 combines with J gene TRBJ2-3; a possible D gene is TRBD2 (6 bases). The germline V and J ends were trimmed by 5 bases and 2 bases, with 20 bases remaining between them. Germline CDR1 and CDR2: SNHLY and FYNNEI. The CDR3 is made up of 17 amino acids. CDR3 protein: CASSYILGSGNTDTQYF. CDR3 in DNA: TGTGCCAGCAGTTACATTTTGGGTAGCGGAAACACAGATACGCAGTATTTT. Filled out from reference TRBV2 and TRBJ2-3, the complete variable domain reads EPEVTQTPSHQVTQMGQEVILRCVPISNHLYFYWYRQILGQKVEFLVSFYNNEISEKSEIFDDQFSVERPDGSNFTLKIRSTKLEDSAMYFCASSYILGSGNTDTQYFGPGTRLTVL.

The genes are TRBV18 and TRBJ2-1; a weak D match, TRBD1 (6 bases). This CDR3 has 16 amino acids. Trimming cost V 4 bases and J 4 bases, with 17 bases left between them. CDR1 and CDR2 (germline): KGHSH, LQKENI. CDR3 amino acids: CASSLNRVDRYNEQFF. DNA for the CDR3: TGTGCCAGCTCACTCAACAGGGTTGATCGGTACAATGAGCAGTTCTTC.

With regard to this clone: Other DNA sequences in this sample translate to the same CDR3. V gene TRBV18 combines with J gene TRBJ1-5; D is possibly TRBD1 (6 bases). Germline V CDR1 and CDR2: KGHSH, LQKENI. With 0 bases removed from V and 2 bases from J, the gap between germline ends came to 11 bases. The CDR3 loop spans 16 amino acids. The CDR3 DNA is TGTGCCAGCTCACCACCGGGGGGGGCTGGCAATCAGCCCCAGCATTTT. It specifies CASSPPGGAGNQPQHF.

This chain links TRBV2 with TRBJ2-7; possible D gene TRBD1, 5 bases. V was trimmed by 4 bases and J by 0 bases, leaving 7 bases between them. The CDR3 covers 13 residues. Germline V gene sequence: CDR1 SNHLY, CDR2 FYNNEI. The CDR3: CASSAQASYEQYF. The DNA for the CDR3 is TGTGCCAGCAGTGCACAGGCCTCCTACGAGCAGTACTTC. The full variable domain, completed using reference TRBV2 and TRBJ2-7, is EPEVTQTPSHQVTQMGQEVILRCVPISNHLYFYWYRQILGQKVEFLVSFYNNEISEKSEIFDDQFSVERPDGSNFTLKIRSTKLEDSAMYFCASSAQASYEQYFGPGTRLTVT.

There are a few counts of this clone. The genes are TRBV29-1 and TRBJ2-2; D might be TRBD1 (6 bases). The germline CDR1 and CDR2 sequences are SQVTM and ANQGSEA. CDR3 length: 19 amino acids. Trimming removed 3 bases at V and 1 base at J, with 24 bases between. CDR3 DNA: TGCAGCGTTGATTTTGGGGGCCCCGATAGGCCCGGGAACACCGGGGAGCTGTTTTTT. It codes for CSVDFGGPDRPGNTGELFF.

The CDR3 sequence is CASSLKTNTGELFF. The DNA for the CDR3 is TGTGCCAGCAGCCTCAAAACGAACACCGGGGAGCTGTTTTTT. The J gene is TRBJ2-2, the V gene TRBV7-9; D remains unclear. The CDR3 length is 14 residues. Germline V lookup: CDR1 SEHNR, CDR2 FQNEAQ (reference sequence). V was pared by 5 bases and J by 0 bases, with 7 bases between.

The chain combines TRBV30 with TRBJ2-5, with D unresolved. The V gene lost 3 bases and the J gene lost 0 bases, with 5 bases spanning the gap. CDR1 and CDR2 (germline): GTSNPN, SVGIG (reference sequence). The CDR3 is made up of 12 amino acids. The DNA of the CDR3 is TGTGCCTGGAGGGGGTACCAAGAGACCCAGTACTTC. This codes for CAWRGYQETQYF.